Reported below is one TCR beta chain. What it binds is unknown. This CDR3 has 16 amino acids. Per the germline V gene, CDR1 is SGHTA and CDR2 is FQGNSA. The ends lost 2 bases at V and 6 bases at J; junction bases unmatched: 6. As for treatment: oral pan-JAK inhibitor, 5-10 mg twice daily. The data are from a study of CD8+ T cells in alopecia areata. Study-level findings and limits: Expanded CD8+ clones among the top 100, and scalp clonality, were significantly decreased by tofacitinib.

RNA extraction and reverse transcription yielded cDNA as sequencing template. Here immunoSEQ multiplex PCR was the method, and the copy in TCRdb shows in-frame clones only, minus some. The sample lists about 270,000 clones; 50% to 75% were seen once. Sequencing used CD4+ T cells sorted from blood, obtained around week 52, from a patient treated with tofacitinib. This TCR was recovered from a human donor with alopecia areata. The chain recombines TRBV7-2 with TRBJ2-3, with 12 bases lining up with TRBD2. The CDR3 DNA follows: TGTGCCAGCAGCTTATCTAGCGGGGGGGCAGGCGATACGCAGTATTTT. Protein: CASSLSSGGAGDTQYF.